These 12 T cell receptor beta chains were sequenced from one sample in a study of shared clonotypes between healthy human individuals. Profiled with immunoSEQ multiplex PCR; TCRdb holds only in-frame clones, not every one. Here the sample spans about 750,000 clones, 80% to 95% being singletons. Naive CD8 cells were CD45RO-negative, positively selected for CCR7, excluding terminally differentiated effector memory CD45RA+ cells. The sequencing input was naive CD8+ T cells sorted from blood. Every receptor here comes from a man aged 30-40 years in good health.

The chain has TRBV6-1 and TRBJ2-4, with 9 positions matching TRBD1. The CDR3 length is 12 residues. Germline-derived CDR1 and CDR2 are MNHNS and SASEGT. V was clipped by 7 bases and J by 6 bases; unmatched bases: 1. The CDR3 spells CASTDRGNIQYF. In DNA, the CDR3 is TGTGCCAGCACGGACAGGGGAAACATTCAGTACTTC.

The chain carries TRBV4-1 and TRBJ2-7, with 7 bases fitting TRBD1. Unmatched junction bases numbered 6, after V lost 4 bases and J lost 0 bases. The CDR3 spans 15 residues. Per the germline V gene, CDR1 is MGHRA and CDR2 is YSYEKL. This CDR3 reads CASSLLGQSSYEQYF. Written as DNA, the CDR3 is TGCGCCAGCAGCCTATTGGGACAGAGCTCCTACGAGCAGTACTTC.

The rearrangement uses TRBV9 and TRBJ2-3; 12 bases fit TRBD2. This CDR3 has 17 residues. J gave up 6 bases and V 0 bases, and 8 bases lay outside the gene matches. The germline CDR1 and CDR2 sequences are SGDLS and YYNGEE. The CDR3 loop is CASSVDPSGRADDTQYF. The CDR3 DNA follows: TGTGCCAGCAGCGTAGACCCTAGCGGGAGGGCCGACGATACGCAGTATTTT.

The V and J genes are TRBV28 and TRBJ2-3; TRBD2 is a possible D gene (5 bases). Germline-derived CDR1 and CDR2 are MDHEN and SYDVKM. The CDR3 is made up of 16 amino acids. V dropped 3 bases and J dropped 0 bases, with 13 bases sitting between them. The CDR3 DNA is TGTGCCAGCAGTTTGAGATTAGCGCCAAGCACAGATACGCAGTATTTT. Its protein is CASSLRLAPSTDTQYF.

CDR3 region: CASSQGGDEQYF. CDR3 coding DNA: TGCGCCAGCAGCCAAGGAGGGGACGAGCAGTACTTC. The chain carries TRBV4-1 and TRBJ2-7; perhaps D is TRBD1 or TRBD2 (5 bases each). Germline V gene lookup returns CDR1 MGHRA and CDR2 YSYEKL. Deletions cut 1 base from V and 5 bases from J, with 6 bases between. The CDR3 is made up of 12 amino acids.

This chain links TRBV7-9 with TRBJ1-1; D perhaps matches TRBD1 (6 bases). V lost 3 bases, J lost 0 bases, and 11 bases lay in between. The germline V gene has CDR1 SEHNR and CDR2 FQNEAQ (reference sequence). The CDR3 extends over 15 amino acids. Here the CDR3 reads CASSFEQGLNTEAFF. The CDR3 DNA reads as TGTGCCAGCAGCTTCGAACAGGGTCTGAACACTGAAGCTTTCTTT.

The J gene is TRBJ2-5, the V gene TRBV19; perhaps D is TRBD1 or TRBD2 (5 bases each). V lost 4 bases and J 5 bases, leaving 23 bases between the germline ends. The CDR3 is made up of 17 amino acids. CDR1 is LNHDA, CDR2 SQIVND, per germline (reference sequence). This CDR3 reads CASSKDTITWGFETQYF. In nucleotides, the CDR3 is TGTGCCAGTAGTAAGGACACAATCACCTGGGGGTTTGAGACCCAGTACTTC.

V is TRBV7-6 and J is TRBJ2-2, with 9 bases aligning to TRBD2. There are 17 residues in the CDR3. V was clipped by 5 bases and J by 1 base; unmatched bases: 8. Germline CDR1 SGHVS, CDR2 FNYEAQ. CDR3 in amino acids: CASSHPLREGNTGELFF. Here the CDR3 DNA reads TGTGCCAGCAGCCACCCGCTGCGGGAGGGGAACACCGGGGAGCTGTTTTTT.

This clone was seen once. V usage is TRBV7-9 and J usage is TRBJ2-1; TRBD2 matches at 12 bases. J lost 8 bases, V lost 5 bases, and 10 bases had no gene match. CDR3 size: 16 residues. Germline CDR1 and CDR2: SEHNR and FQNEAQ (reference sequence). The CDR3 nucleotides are TGTGCCAGCAGCGCCCGGACTAGCGGGATTGGAGATGAGCAGTTCTTC. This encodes CASSARTSGIGDEQFF. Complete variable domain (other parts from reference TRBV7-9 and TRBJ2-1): DTGVSQNPRHKITKRGQNVTFRCDPISEHNRLYWYRQTLGQGPEFLTYFQNEAQLEKSRLLSDRFSAERPKGSFSTLEIQRTEQGDSAMYLCASSARTSGIGDEQFFGPGTRLTVL.

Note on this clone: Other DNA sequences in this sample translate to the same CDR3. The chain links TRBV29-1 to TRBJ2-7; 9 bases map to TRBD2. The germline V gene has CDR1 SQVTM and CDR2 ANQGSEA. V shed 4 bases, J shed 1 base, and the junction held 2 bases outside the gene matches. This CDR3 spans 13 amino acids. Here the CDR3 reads CSVVAGDSYEQYF. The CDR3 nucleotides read TGCAGCGTTGTAGCGGGAGATTCCTACGAGCAGTACTTC.

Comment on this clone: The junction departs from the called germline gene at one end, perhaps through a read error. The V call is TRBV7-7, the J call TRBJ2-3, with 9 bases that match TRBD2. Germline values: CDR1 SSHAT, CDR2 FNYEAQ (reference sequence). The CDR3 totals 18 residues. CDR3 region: CASSLGRVSGGNTDTQYF. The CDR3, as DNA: TGTGCTAGCAGCTTAGGTCGCGTTAGCGGGGGCAACACAGATACGCAGTATTTT. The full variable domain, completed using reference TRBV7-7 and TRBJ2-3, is GAGVSQSPRYKVTKRGQDVTLRCDPISSHATLYWYQQALGQGPEFLTYFNYEAQPDKSGLPSDRFSAERPEGSISTLTIQRTEQRDSAMYRCASSLGRVSGGNTDTQYFGPGTRLTVL.

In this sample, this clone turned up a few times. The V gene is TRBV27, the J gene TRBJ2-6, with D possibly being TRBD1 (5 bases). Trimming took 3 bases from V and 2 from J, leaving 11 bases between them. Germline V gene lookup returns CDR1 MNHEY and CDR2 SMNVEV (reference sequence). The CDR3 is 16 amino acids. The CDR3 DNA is TGTGCCAGCAGTTTCCTTGGACACACTGGGGCCAACGTCCTGACTTTC. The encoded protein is CASSFLGHTGANVLTF.